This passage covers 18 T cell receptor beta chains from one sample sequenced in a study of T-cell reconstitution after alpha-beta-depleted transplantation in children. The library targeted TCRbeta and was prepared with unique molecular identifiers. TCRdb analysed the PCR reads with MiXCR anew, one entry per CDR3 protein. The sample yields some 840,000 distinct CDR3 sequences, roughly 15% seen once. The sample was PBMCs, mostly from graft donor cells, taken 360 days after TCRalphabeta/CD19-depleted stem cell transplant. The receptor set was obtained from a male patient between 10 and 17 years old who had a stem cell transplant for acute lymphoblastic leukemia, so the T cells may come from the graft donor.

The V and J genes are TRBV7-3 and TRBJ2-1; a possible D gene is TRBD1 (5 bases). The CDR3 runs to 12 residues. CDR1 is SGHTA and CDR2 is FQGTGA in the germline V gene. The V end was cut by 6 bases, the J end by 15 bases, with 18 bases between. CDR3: CASRSRGGLLFF. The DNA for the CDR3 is TGTGCCAGCAGGTCAAGGGGCGGATTGTTGTTCTTC.

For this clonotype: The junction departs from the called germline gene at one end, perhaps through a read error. The CDR3 bases are TGCGCCATCAGCTTGGCCCCAGGGGTAGATACGCAGTATTTT. Translation gives CAISLAPGVDTQYF. The chain recombines TRBV5-1 with TRBJ2-3; TRBD1 might be the D (6 bases). This CDR3 has 14 amino acids. Germline V gives CDR1 SGHRS, CDR2 YFSETQ.

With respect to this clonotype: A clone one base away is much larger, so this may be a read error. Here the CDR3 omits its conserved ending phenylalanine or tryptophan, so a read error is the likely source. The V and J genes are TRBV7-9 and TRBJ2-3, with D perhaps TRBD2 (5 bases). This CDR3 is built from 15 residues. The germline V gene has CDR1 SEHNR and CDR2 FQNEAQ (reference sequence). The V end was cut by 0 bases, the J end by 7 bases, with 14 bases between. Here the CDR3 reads CASSLAGSRGNTQYY. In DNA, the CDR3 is TGTGCCAGCAGCTTAGCGGGGTCACGAGGGAATACGCAGTATTAT.

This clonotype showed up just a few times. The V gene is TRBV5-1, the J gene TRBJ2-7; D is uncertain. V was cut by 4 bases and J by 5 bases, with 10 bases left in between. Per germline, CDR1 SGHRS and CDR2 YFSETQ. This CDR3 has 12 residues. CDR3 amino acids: CASSVTPNEQYF. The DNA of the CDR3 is TGCGCCAGCAGCGTCACTCCCAACGAGCAGTACTTC.

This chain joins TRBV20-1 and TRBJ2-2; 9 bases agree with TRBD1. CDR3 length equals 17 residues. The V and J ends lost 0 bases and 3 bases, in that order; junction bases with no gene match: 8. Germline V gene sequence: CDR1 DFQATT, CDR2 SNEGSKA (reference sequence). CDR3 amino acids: CSARDWGNRGHTGELFF. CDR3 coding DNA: TGCAGTGCTAGAGATTGGGGGAACAGGGGGCACACCGGGGAGCTGTTTTTT.

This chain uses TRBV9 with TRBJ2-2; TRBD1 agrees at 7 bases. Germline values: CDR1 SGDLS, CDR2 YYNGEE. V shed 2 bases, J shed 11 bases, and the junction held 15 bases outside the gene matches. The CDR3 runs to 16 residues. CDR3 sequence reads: CASSVADRPPTRELFF. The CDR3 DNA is TGTGCCAGCAGCGTGGCGGACAGGCCCCCAACTCGCGAGCTGTTTTTT. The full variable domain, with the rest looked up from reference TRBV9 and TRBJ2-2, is DSGVTQTPKHLITATGQRVTLRCSPRSGDLSVYWYQQSLDQGLQFLIQYYNGEERAKGNILERFSAQQFPDLHSELNLSSLELGDSALYFCASSVADRPPTRELFFGEGSRLTVL.

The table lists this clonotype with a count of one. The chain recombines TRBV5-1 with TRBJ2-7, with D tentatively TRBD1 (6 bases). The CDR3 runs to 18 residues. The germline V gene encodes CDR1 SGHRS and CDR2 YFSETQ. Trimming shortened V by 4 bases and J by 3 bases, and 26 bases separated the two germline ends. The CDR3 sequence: CASSLWTDYPIHLYEQYF. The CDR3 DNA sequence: TGCGCCAGCAGCCTCTGGACAGATTACCCGATCCACCTCTACGAGCAGTACTTC.

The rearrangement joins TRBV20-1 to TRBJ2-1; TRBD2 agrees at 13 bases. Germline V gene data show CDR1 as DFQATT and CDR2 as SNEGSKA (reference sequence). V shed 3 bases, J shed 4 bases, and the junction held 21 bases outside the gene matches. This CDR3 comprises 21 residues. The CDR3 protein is CSARGGFGGTSGITKYNEQFF. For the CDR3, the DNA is TGCAGTGCTAGGGGGGGATTTGGAGGGACTAGCGGGATCACGAAGTACAATGAGCAGTTCTTC.

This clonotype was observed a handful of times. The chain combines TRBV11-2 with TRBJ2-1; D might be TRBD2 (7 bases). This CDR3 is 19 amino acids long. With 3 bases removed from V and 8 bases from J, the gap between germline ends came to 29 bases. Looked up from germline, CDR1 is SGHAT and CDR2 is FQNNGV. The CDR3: CASSFRVSTFGGGGYEQFF. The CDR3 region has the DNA TGTGCCAGCAGCTTCCGCGTCAGTACTTTTGGTGGGGGGGGCTATGAGCAGTTCTTC.

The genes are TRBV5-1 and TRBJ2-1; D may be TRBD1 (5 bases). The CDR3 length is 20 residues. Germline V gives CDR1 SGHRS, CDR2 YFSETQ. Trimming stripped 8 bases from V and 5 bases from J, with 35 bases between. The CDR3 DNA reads TGCGCCAGAGACCTGAAGGGAACCGGTTCCCGAGACAGAAAGAACAATGAGCAGTTCTTC. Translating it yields CARDLKGTGSRDRKNNEQFF.

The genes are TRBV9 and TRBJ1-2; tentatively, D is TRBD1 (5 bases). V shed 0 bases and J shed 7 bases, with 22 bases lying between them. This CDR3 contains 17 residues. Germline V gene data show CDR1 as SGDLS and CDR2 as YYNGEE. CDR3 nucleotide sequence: TGTGCCAGCAGCGTAGAGGCAGGGTTTAGCATCGGTAGTGGCTACACCTTC. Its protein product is CASSVEAGFSIGSGYTF.

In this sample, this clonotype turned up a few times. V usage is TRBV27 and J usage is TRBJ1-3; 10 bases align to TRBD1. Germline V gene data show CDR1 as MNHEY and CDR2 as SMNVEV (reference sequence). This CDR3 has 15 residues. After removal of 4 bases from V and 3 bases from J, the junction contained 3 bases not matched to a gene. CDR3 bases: TGTGCCAGCAGTTGGGACAGGGGAGGTGGAAACACCATATATTTT. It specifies CASSWDRGGGNTIYF.

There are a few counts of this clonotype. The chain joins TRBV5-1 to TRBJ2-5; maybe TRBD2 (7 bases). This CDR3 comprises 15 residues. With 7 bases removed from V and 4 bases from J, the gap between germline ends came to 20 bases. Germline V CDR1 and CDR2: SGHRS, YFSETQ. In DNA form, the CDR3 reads TGCGCCAGCTGGCGTGGGGGGGCGGCGAGAGAGACCCAGTACTTC. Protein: CASWRGGAARETQYF.

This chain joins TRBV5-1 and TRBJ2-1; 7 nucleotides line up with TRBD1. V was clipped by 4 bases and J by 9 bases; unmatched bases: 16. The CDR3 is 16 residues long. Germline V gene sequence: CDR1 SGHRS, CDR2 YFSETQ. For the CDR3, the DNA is TGCGCCAGCAGCAGAGGACAGGCCATCGGCCGGGGTGAGCAGTTCTTC. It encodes CASSRGQAIGRGEQFF.

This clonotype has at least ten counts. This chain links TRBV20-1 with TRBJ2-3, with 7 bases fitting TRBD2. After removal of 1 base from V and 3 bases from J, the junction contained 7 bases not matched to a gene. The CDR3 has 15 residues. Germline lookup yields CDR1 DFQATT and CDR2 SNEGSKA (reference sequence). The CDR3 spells CSARGGRARTDTQYF. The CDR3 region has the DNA TGCAGTGCTAGAGGGGGGAGGGCCCGGACAGATACGCAGTATTTT.

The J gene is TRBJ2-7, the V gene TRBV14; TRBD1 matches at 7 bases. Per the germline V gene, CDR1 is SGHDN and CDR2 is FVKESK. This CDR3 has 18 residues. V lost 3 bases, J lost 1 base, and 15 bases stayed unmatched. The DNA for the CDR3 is TGTGCCAGCAGCCATTTGTTCCCCCCTCAGGGACAGTCCTACGAGCAGTACTTC. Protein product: CASSHLFPPQGQSYEQYF.

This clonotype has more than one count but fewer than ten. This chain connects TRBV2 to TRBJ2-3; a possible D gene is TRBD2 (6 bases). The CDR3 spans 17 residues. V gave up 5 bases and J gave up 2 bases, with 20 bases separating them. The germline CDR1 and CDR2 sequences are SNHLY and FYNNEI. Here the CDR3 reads CASSPLSSAYYTDTQYF. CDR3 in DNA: TGTGCCAGCAGTCCCCTTTCTAGCGCTTACTACACAGATACGCAGTATTTT. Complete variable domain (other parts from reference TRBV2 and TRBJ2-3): EPEVTQTPSHQVTQMGQEVILRCVPISNHLYFYWYRQILGQKVEFLVSFYNNEISEKSEIFDDQFSVERPDGSNFTLKIRSTKLEDSAMYFCASSPLSSAYYTDTQYFGPGTRLTVL.

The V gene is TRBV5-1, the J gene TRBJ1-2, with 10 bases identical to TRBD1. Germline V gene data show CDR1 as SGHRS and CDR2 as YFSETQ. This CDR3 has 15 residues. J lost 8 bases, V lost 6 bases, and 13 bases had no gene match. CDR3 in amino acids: CASTLGTGQGDGYTF. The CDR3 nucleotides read TGCGCCAGCACCCTAGGGACCGGACAGGGGGACGGCTACACCTTC.